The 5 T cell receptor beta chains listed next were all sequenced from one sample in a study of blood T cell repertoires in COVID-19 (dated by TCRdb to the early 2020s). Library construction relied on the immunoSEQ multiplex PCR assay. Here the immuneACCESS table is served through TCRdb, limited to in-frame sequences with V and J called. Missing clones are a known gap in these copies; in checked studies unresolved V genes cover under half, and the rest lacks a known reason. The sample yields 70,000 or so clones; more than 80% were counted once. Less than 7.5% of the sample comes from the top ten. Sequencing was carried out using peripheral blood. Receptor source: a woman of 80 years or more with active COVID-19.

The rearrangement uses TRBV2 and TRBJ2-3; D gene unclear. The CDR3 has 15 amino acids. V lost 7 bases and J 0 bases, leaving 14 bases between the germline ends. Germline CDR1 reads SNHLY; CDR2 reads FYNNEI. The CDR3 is CASMPALTSTDTQYF. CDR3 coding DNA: TGTGCCAGCATGCCCGCTCTGACTAGCACAGATACGCAGTATTTT.

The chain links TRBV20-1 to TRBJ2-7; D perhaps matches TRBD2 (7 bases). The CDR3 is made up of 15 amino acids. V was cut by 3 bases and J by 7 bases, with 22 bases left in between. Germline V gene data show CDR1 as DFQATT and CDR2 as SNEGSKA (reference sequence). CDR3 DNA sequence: TGCAGTGCTAGTGGGGGGGGCGCAGGTGCGCGTGAGCAGTACTTC. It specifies CSASGGGAGAREQYF.

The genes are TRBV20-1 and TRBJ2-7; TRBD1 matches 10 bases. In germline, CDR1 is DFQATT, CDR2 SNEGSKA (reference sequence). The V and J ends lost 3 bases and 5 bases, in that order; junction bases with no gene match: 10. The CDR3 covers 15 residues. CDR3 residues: CSASSSGTGVHEQYF. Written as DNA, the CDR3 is TGCAGTGCTAGTAGTTCGGGGACAGGGGTTCACGAGCAGTACTTC.

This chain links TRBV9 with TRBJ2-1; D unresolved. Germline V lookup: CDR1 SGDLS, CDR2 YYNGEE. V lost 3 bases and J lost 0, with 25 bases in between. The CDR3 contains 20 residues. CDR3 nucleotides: TGTGCCAGCAGCGCCCCGCTTGGGCGTCCCCGCACCAGCTCCTACAATGAGCAGTTCTTC. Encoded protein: CASSAPLGRPRTSSYNEQFF.

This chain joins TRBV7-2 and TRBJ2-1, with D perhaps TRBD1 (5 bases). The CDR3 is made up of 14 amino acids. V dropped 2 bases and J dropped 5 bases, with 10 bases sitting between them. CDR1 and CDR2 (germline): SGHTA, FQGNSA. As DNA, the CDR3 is TGTGCCAGCAGCTTAACCAGGGTCCACAATGAGCAGTTCTTC. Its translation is CASSLTRVHNEQFF.